This TCR beta chain was obtained from a study of blood T cell repertoires in COVID-19. Across the whole study: Acute and convalescent COVID-19 specimens originated in the United States, Italy and Spain. PBMCs, B-cell-depleted T cells, or T cells were the source of the cDNA or gDNA that made up the material.

Per the original methods: Nucleated cell number was recorded as an estimate derived from reference gene primer amplification. The table came from immunoSEQ multiplex PCR; TCRdb's copy has only in-frame clones and leaves some out. The D gene and trimming were derived from the DNA, and the V and J assignments and clone size from that table. The sample records 20,000 to 30,000 clones, around 89% being singletons. V lost 0 bases and J lost 4, with 13 bases in between. The CDR3 covers 15 residues. Germline CDR1 is SGDLS and CDR2 is YYNGEE. The sample taken for sequencing was peripheral blood. The clonotype originates from a man aged 65 to 79 with acute or convalescent COVID-19. This rearrangement joins TRBV9 to TRBJ2-5; possibly TRBD2 for D (5 bases). The CDR3 spells CASSVEAEALETQYF. The CDR3 DNA reads as TGTGCCAGCAGCGTAGAGGCGGAGGCCTTAGAGACCCAGTACTTC.